This TCR beta chain originates from a study of T-cell reconstitution after alpha-beta-depleted transplantation in children. Study outcomes and limitations: Reported findings indicate that, about two months after transplant, alpha-beta T cells came from several hundred expanded clones, which were derived from non-depleted graft cells.

The table lists this clonotype with many counts. Antigen specificity is unknown. Unique molecular identifiers were incorporated during preparation of the TCRbeta library. MiXCR, run by TCRdb on the PCR reads, gives a single entry per CDR3 protein. The data contain some 190,000 distinct CDR3 sequences, around 10% of them seen just once; the ten biggest clones take up less than 15%. Germline loops: CDR1 LGHNA, CDR2 YNFKEQ. The CDR3 is 16 amino acids. V was shortened by 1 base and J by 4 bases, with 16 bases between the two germline ends. The sequence was obtained from a boy between 2 and 10 years old with acute myeloid leukemia, due to receive a stem cell transplant. The gene calls are TRBV4-2 and TRBJ1-2; D may be TRBD1 (5 bases). The sequenced sample was PBMCs, obtained before TCRalphabeta/CD19-depleted stem cell transplant. The CDR3 region has the DNA TGTGCCAGCAGCCAAGTACCCGCCCGAGGGACCTATGGCTACACCTTC. Its protein product is CASSQVPARGTYGYTF.